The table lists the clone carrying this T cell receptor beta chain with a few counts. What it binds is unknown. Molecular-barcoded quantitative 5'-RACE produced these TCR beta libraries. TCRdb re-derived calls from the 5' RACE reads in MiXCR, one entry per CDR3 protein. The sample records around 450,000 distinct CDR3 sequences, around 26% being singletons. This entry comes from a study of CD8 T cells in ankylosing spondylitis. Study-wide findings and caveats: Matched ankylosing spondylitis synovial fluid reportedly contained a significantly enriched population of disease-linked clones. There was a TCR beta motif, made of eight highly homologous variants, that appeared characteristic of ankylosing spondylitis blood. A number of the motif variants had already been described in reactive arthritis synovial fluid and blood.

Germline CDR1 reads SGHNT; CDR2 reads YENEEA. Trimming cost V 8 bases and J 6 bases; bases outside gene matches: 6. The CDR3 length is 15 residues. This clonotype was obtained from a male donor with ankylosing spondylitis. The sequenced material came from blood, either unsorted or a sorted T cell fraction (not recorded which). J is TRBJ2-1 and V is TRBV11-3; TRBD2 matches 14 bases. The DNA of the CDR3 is TGTGCCAGCGGCAACGGACTAGCGGGAGGCAATGAGCAGTTCTTC. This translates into CASGNGLAGGNEQFF.